This passage covers 31 T cell receptor beta chains from one sample sequenced in a study of identical twins. TCRdb re-called the 5' RACE reads through MiXCR, storing one row per CDR3 protein. The sample yields a few hundred thousand distinct CDR3 sequences, around a tenth seen once. In addition, the sample was reused for a study of yellow fever vaccine responses in identical twins.

Sample: PBMCs. The source is a woman aged 18-30 years in good health.

This clonotype was observed a handful of times. The chain links TRBV20-1 to TRBJ2-5; 7 bases are shared with TRBD1. The CDR3 loop spans 14 amino acids. CDR1 is DFQATT and CDR2 is SNEGSKA in the germline V gene (reference sequence). V gave up 3 bases and J gave up 2 bases; unmatched junction bases: 6. The DNA for the CDR3 is TGCAGTGCTAGGGGGGACAGACAACAAGAGACCCAGTACTTC. Encoded protein: CSARGDRQQETQYF.

The chain carries TRBV2 and TRBJ1-4; perhaps TRBD1 as D (6 bases). CDR1 is SNHLY and CDR2 is FYNNEI in the germline V gene. The CDR3 is made up of 16 amino acids. The V and J ends lost 8 bases and 6 bases respectively, with 22 bases between them. CDR3: CASFASDGGWHEKLFF. The CDR3 bases are TGTGCCAGCTTCGCTTCGGATGGGGGCTGGCATGAAAAACTGTTTTTT. The full variable domain, rest sourced from reference TRBV2 and TRBJ1-4, is EPEVTQTPSHQVTQMGQEVILRCVPISNHLYFYWYRQILGQKVEFLVSFYNNEISEKSEIFDDQFSVERPDGSNFTLKIRSTKLEDSAMYFCASFASDGGWHEKLFFGSGTQLSVL.

This clonotype was observed once. This chain joins TRBV5-6 and TRBJ2-5; D ambiguous. The germline V and J ends were trimmed by 2 bases and 1 base, with 6 bases remaining between them. The CDR3 loop spans 13 amino acids. Germline V CDR1 and CDR2: SGHDT, YYEEEE. For the CDR3, the DNA is TGTGCCAGCAGCTTCGTCTCCCAAGAGACCCAGTACTTC. It encodes CASSFVSQETQYF.

This chain links TRBV12-3 or TRBV12-4 with TRBJ1-2; tentative D call: TRBD1 (6 bases). This CDR3 is built from 13 residues. Trimming removed 1 base from V and 4 bases from J, with 7 bases in between. In nucleotides, the CDR3 is TGTGCCAGCAGTTTAGAGACAGGCTATGGCTACACCTTC. The encoded protein is CASSLETGYGYTF.

This clonotype has just a few counts. This chain uses TRBV5-1 with TRBJ2-7; 7 bases map to TRBD1. Germline CDR1 and CDR2: SGHRS and YFSETQ. The junction had 7 bases not matched to a gene; V was cut back by 4 bases and J by 3 bases. The CDR3 is made up of 14 amino acids. CDR3 nucleotide sequence: TGCGCCAGCAGCAGCGCCGGGACAGTCTACGAGCAGTACTTC. The encoded protein is CASSSAGTVYEQYF. Looking up the rest from reference TRBV5-1 and TRBJ2-7 gives the full variable domain: KAGVTQTPRYLIKTRGQQVTLSCSPISGHRSVSWYQQTPGQGLQFLFEYFSETQRNKGNFPGRFSGRQFSNSRSEMNVSTLELGDSALYLCASSSAGTVYEQYFGPGTRLTVT.

The chain carries TRBV29-1 and TRBJ2-7, with 9 bases that match TRBD2. CDR1 SQVTM and CDR2 ANQGSEA come from the germline V gene. CDR3 length: 13 residues. The trim removed 7 bases at V and 5 bases at J, leaving 9 bases unmatched. CDR3 coding DNA: TGCAGCGCAACCGGGACTAGCTTTAACGAGCAGTACTTC. Its translation: CSATGTSFNEQYF.

This clonotype has just a few counts. Here the CDR3 DNA reads TGTGCCAGCAGCTTATCGGGTAGCGGGAGCTCCTACGAGCAGTACTTC. This gives the protein CASSLSGSGSSYEQYF. V usage is TRBV7-2 and J usage is TRBJ2-7; 9 positions agree with TRBD2. Germline values: CDR1 SGHTA, CDR2 FQGNSA. Trimming at V came to 2 bases and at J to 0 bases, leaving 5 bases not matched to a gene. This CDR3 comprises 16 residues.

This clonotype appeared many times. The chain joins TRBV11-2 to TRBJ1-6, with 10 bases lining up with TRBD1. After removal of 0 bases from V and 8 bases from J, the junction contained 7 bases not matched to a gene. Germline assignment: CDR1 SGHAT and CDR2 FQNNGV. The CDR3 sequence is 17 residues long. CDR3 nucleotide sequence: TGTGCCAGCAGCTTAGACCGGGACAGGGGTTGGTATTCACCCCTCCACTTT. Translated, it gives CASSLDRDRGWYSPLHF. Complete variable domain (other parts from reference TRBV11-2 and TRBJ1-6): EAGVAQSPRYKIIEKRQSVAFWCNPISGHATLYWYQQILGQGPKLLIQFQNNGVVDDSQLPKDRFSAERLKGVDSTLKIQPAKLEDSAVYLCASSLDRDRGWYSPLHFGNGTRLTVT.

This clonotype was observed at least ten times. The chain employs TRBV5-1 and TRBJ2-3; D remains unclear. The V and J ends lost 2 bases and 3 bases respectively, with 10 bases between them. This CDR3 comprises 14 residues. Per germline, CDR1 SGHRS and CDR2 YFSETQ. CDR3 in amino acids: CASSFGSMTDTQYF. The CDR3 DNA follows: TGCGCCAGCAGCTTCGGAAGTATGACAGATACGCAGTATTTT.

The chain uses TRBV4-1 and TRBJ2-7; D possibly matches TRBD1 or TRBD2 (5 bases each). Trimming cost V 3 bases and J 9 bases, with 12 bases left between them. The CDR3 contains 12 residues. Germline CDR1 is MGHRA and CDR2 is YSYEKL. CDR3 bases: TGCGCCAGCAGCCAGGCCGGGACGCGGCAGTACTTC. Protein: CASSQAGTRQYF.

The sample holds a few counts of this clonotype. The chain joins TRBV11-2 to TRBJ2-5, with TRBD1 as a possible D gene (6 bases). This CDR3 contains 16 residues. The V and J ends lost 5 bases and 2 bases respectively, with 18 bases between them. Germline CDR1 SGHAT, CDR2 FQNNGV. CDR3 region: CASSRYPHGQQETQYF. In nucleotides, the CDR3 is TGTGCCAGCAGCCGTTATCCGCACGGACAGCAAGAGACCCAGTACTTC.

This clonotype was picked up a small number of times. The V gene is TRBV7-2, the J gene TRBJ1-2; 8 bases match TRBD1. Per the germline V gene, CDR1 is SGHTA and CDR2 is FQGNSA. Trimming at V came to 1 base and at J to 3 bases, leaving 7 bases not matched to a gene. The CDR3 is 16 amino acids. CDR3 DNA: TGTGCCAGCAGCTTAGGTTGGCAGGGGGCTGACTATGGCTACACCTTC. Protein product: CASSLGWQGADYGYTF.

At least ten counts were recorded for this clonotype. J is TRBJ2-1 and V is TRBV12-3 or TRBV12-4; tentatively, D is TRBD1 (6 bases). The CDR3 is 14 residues long. The germline V and J ends were trimmed by 6 bases and 8 bases, with 17 bases remaining between them. The CDR3: CASRFQGFGYEQFF. In DNA form, the CDR3 reads TGTGCCAGCAGATTTCAGGGGTTTGGATATGAGCAGTTCTTC.

The table lists this clonotype with a few counts. The J gene is TRBJ2-1, the V gene TRBV6-5; the match to TRBD2 covers 12 bases. The germline gives CDR1 MNHEY, CDR2 SVGAGI. J lost 6 bases, V lost 2 bases, and 5 bases had no gene match. The CDR3 sequence is 16 residues long. The CDR3 region has the DNA TGTGCCAGCAGTTACCCCCTAGCGGGGGGGCCCAATGAGCAGTTCTTC. It specifies CASSYPLAGGPNEQFF.

This rearrangement joins TRBV10-2 to TRBJ2-5, with 8 positions matching TRBD1. The J segment lost 3 bases and the V segment lost 4 bases, leaving 1 base of the junction unmatched. This CDR3 spans 13 amino acids. In germline, CDR1 is WSHSY, CDR2 SAAADI. The CDR3 nucleotides are TGCGCCAGCAGTGTGACAGGGGAAGAGACCCAGTACTTC. Encoded protein: CASSVTGEETQYF.

This clonotype was counted at least ten times. This chain uses TRBV28 with TRBJ2-7, with D possibly being TRBD1 (5 bases). The ends were cut back, 3 bases at V and 6 bases at J, with 21 bases in the middle. There are 16 residues in the CDR3. Germline V gene lookup returns CDR1 MDHEN and CDR2 SYDVKM. The CDR3 reads CASSFRSTDPYLEQYF. The CDR3 DNA reads as TGTGCCAGCAGTTTTCGATCGACAGACCCCTATCTCGAGCAGTACTTC.

This clonotype was picked up many times. The V gene is TRBV3-1, the J gene TRBJ2-5, with no clear D. V gave up 5 bases and J gave up 8 bases, with 15 bases separating them. This CDR3 has 13 residues. Germline-derived CDR1 and CDR2 are LGHDT and YNNKEL (reference sequence). DNA of the CDR3: TGTGCCAGCAGCTCTCGTGGGCTACGAACCCAGTACTTC. Residues: CASSSRGLRTQYF.

This clonotype turned up a few times. The genes are TRBV21-1 and TRBJ2-5; TRBD1 is the table's D call and was not checked against the DNA. TRBV21-1 is an annotated pseudogene. This CDR3 spans 15 amino acids. In DNA form, the CDR3 reads TGTGCCAGCAGATGTCACGGATCTCGCCAAGAGACCCAGTACTTC. It yields the protein CASRCHGSRQETQYF.

This clonotype was picked up a small number of times. The chain couples TRBV20-1 to TRBJ2-3; D call uncertain. V shed 3 bases and J shed 4 bases, with 17 bases lying between them. CDR1 is DFQATT and CDR2 is SNEGSKA in the germline V gene (reference sequence). The CDR3 contains 15 residues. The CDR3 bases are TGCAGTGCTAGGCCCTACAGCCAAGAGGCAGATACGCAGTATTTT. This sequence encodes CSARPYSQEADTQYF.

This clonotype was found many times. This chain joins TRBV12-3 or TRBV12-4 and TRBJ2-7, with 7 bases aligning to TRBD2. Trimming cost V 5 bases and J 5 bases; bases outside gene matches: 18. This CDR3 contains 17 residues. This CDR3 is CASSHEELAGLKNEQYF. CDR3 sequence (DNA): TGTGCCAGCAGTCATGAGGAGTTGGCGGGACTAAAAAACGAGCAGTACTTC.

In this sample, this clonotype turned up many times. CDR3 protein: CATSEQGLAQETQYF. Written as DNA, the CDR3 is TGTGCCACCAGTGAGCAGGGGTTGGCCCAAGAGACCCAGTACTTC. The chain combines TRBV24-1 with TRBJ2-5; D is possibly TRBD1 (6 bases). Trimming cost V 4 bases and J 1 base, with 12 bases left between them. Germline values: CDR1 KGHDR, CDR2 SFDVKD. CDR3 size: 15 residues.

The rearrangement uses TRBV7-9 and TRBJ2-7; D is perhaps TRBD2 (6 bases). Germline V lookup: CDR1 SEHNR, CDR2 FQNEAQ (reference sequence). The V end lost 4 bases, the J end lost 6 bases, and 10 bases lay between the germline ends. CDR3 length: 12 residues. The CDR3 reads CASSSGGTEQYF. The CDR3, as DNA: TGTGCCAGCAGCTCCGGCGGGACCGAGCAGTACTTC.

Ten or more counts support this clonotype. The chain uses TRBV7-2 and TRBJ2-3; no definite D call. V was clipped by 7 bases and J by 0 bases, with 11 bases between them. This CDR3 is built from 14 residues. Per germline, CDR1 SGHTA and CDR2 FQGNSA. CDR3: CASKPQLSTDTQYF. CDR3 bases: TGTGCCAGCAAGCCCCAGTTGAGCACAGATACGCAGTATTTT.

This clonotype was counted only a few times. V usage is TRBV7-9 and J usage is TRBJ2-7; D not resolved. Germline V CDR1 and CDR2: SEHNR, FQNEAQ (reference sequence). The CDR3 extends over 13 amino acids. Deletions cut 5 bases from V and 3 bases from J, with 11 bases between. The CDR3, as DNA: TGTGCCAGCAGCGAAGAGGACCACTACGAGCAGTACTTC. Translated, it gives CASSEEDHYEQYF.

This clonotype was seen many times. V and J are TRBV29-1 and TRBJ1-2; no firm D call. Germline lookup yields CDR1 SQVTM and CDR2 ANQGSEA. The CDR3 contains 14 residues. Trimming took off 7 bases at V and 8 bases at J, with 23 bases between the two ends. CDR3 in amino acids: CSAGGVEGGVGYTF. The DNA for the CDR3 is TGCAGCGCTGGTGGCGTTGAGGGAGGCGTGGGCTACACCTTC.

This clonotype turned up a few times. This rearrangement joins TRBV6-1 to TRBJ2-1; the match to TRBD2 covers 10 bases. With V trimmed by 6 bases and J by 5 bases, 16 bases remained unmatched. Germline V gives CDR1 MNHNS, CDR2 SASEGT. The CDR3 extends over 18 amino acids. The CDR3 DNA reads as TGTGCCAGCAGAAGACTAGCGGGTATTTCGGAGCAAAACAATGAGCAGTTCTTC. It specifies CASRRLAGISEQNNEQFF.

The chain links TRBV12-3 or TRBV12-4 to TRBJ2-1; D remains unclear. The CDR3 length is 13 residues. Deletions cut 3 bases from V and 8 bases from J, with 11 bases between. The CDR3 spells CASSFSRIYEQFF. The CDR3 bases are TGTGCCAGCAGTTTCTCCAGGATCTATGAGCAGTTCTTC.

Notes on this clonotype: Its ends do not fully match the called genes, so a read error is possible. The rearrangement links TRBV28 to TRBJ2-2; TRBD2 matches 8 bases. The CDR3 extends over 16 amino acids. In germline, CDR1 is MDHEN, CDR2 SYDVKM. In nucleotides, the CDR3 is TGTGCCAGCAGTTCAGGGACTAGAACAACAACCGGAGAGCTGTTTTTT. It specifies CASSSGTRTTTGELFF.

The chain has TRBV6-4 and TRBJ1-6, with 11 bases matching TRBD1. The CDR3 has 14 residues. The trim removed 10 bases at V and 4 bases at J, leaving 3 bases unmatched. Germline V gene sequence: CDR1 MRHNA, CDR2 SNTAGT. In DNA, the CDR3 is TGTGCCATCTGGGACAGGGGGTATAATTCACCCCTCCACTTT. It is translated as CAIWDRGYNSPLHF.

This clonotype has a count of ten or more. The V call is TRBV6-2 or TRBV6-3, the J call TRBJ2-6; D remains ambiguous. CDR1 is MNHEY and CDR2 is SVGEGT in the germline V gene. Trimming left V 2 bases short and J 0 bases short, with 5 bases between. The CDR3 is 15 residues long. CDR3 in amino acids: CASSYGASGANVLTF. CDR3 DNA: TGTGCCAGCAGTTACGGAGCCTCTGGGGCCAACGTCCTGACTTTC.

The rearrangement links TRBV3-1 to TRBJ2-3; tentatively, D is TRBD1 (6 bases). Germline V CDR1 and CDR2: LGHDT, YNNKEL (reference sequence). The V end lost 3 bases, the J end lost 0 bases, and 7 bases lay between the germline ends. This CDR3 is built from 14 residues. The CDR3: CASSQDSSTDTQYF. CDR3 nucleotide sequence: TGTGCCAGCAGCCAGGACAGCAGCACAGATACGCAGTATTTT.